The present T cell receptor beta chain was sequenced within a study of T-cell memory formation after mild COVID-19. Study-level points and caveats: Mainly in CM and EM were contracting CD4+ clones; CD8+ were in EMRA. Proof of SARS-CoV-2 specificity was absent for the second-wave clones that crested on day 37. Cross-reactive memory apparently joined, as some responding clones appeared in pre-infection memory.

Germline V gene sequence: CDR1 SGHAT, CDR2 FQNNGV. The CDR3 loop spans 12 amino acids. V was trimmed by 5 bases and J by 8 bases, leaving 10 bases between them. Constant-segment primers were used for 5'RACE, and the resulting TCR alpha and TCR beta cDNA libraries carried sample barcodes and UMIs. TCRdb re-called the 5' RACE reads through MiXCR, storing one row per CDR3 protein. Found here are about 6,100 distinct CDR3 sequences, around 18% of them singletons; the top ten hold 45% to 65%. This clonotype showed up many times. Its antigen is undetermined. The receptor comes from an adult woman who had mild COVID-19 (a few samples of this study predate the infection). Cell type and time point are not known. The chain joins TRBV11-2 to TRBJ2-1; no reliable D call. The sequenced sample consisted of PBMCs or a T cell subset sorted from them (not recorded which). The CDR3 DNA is TGTGCCAGCAGCGCACTAACTTATGAGCAGTTCTTC. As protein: CASSALTYEQFF.